This TCR beta chain emerged from a study of blood T cell repertoires in COVID-19 (TCRdb year 2020). In the study overall: Samples covering the acute and convalescent phases of COVID-19 were provided by collaborators in the United States, Italy and Spain. The repertoires were made available in a free public database intended to serve as a resource for research on the immune response to SARS-CoV-2. Where available, HLA class I and class II types were obtained from metadata supplied by the sample provider rather than from assay-based typing. The sample metadata nearly always contained a de-identified subject ID, COVID-19 status, age in years and sex. Samples came from the ongoing ImmuneRACE study (first 160 participants) plus 1,254 subjects from 6 global collaborators. The dataset comprised deeply sampled blood TCRbeta repertoires from subjects exposed to, actively infected with, or recovered from COVID-19. The material from the prospective study consisted of cDNA or gDNA derived from T cells, B-cell-depleted T cells, or PBMCs. The research as a whole found: Clinical and demographic metadata were provided uncurated, with the amount varying by source and participant.

CDR1 and CDR2 are drawn from the germline V gene: SGHAT, FQNNGV. The CDR3 covers 16 residues, taking in both the cysteine and the phenylalanine. Just the 48-base CDR3 DNA is kept, in frame starting at base 1. V gives up 2 bases and J gives up 6 bases, and the segment between their germline ends measures 18 bases. A remark on this clone: Its antigen remains unidentified. Base qualities were left out, and no much larger clone turns up one base away.

One collaborating source in Seattle enrolled patients while the patients were actively infected and followed the patients over time throughout the course of disease. Whole blood was collected in K2EDTA tubes by collaborating institutions according to the institutions' own protocols. Collaborator samples were shipped for TCRbeta analysis as frozen whole blood, isolated PBMCs, or DNA extracted from either sample type. TCRbeta CDR3 regions were amplified from genomic DNA by means of the immunoSEQ Assay, a bias-controlled multiplex PCR. From the authors' description of their analysis: Within the assay, amplification of reference gene primers was used to estimate how many nucleated cells each sample contained. Sequence reads were collapsed and filtered to measure the absolute abundance of every unique TCRbeta CDR3 rearrangement. For each sample, productive Simpson clonality was calculated as the square root of Simpson's diversity index over productive rearrangements. TCRdb obtained this table from immuneACCESS and retained in-frame rearrangements with V and J assigned. These tables miss some clones; where compared with another copy, unresolved V genes account for less than half of the shortfall, and the remainder is unexplained. V, J and clone size were drawn from that table, and D and trimming were deduced from the DNA. A total of about 55,000 clones appear in this sample, around 90% of them only once. The ten largest clones capture roughly 3.4% of the sample.

Sequencing was done on a sample of peripheral blood. The rearrangement combines TRBV11-2 with TRBJ2-3; TRBD2 is perhaps the D gene, given 7 matching bases. The TCR sequence derives from a man aged 35 to 55 with COVID-19, enrolled during active disease. The nucleotide sequence reads TGTGCCAGCAGCTTATTAGGGGGAGGGCCTGGGGATACGCAGTATTTT. This gives the protein CASSLLGGGPGDTQYF.